What follows describes a single T cell receptor beta chain. This clonotype was seen a handful of times. Its antigen has not been determined. No clone much larger than this one lies a single base away; base qualities are absent. In the paper's terms, the treatment or condition label means: in vitro stimulation with specific CMV peptide epitopes to enrich CMV-specific T cells. The germline V gene gives CDR1 as SGHVS and CDR2 as FQNEAQ. The CDR3, cysteine through phenylalanine, is 13 amino acids long. Only the CDR3 part of the read is kept: 39 bases, read in frame from the first base. A distance of 5 bases separates the germline ends of V and J, which lose 3 bases and 2 bases respectively. The sequencer was an Illumina HiSeq 1500. The public reads were quality trimmed at Q25 with fastp and then assembled into clones with MiXCR by TCRdb, keeping productive beta chains. Identical CDR3 protein sequences are pooled into one entry, listed with their most common genes and DNA. This sample gives 90,000 to 120,000 distinct CDR3 sequences in total; around 45% of them show up just once. About three quarters of the sample rests with the top ten.

The sample comes from a study of T cell repertoires in cytomegalovirus infection (dated by TCRdb to the late 2010s). With respect to the entire study: Alongside well-studied HLA-B-restricted epitopes, the peptide stimulations were aimed at recently identified HLA-C-restricted CMV epitopes, whose presentation resists viral immunomodulation. Donor HLA type was relevant to the analysis, as public TCR beta signatures indicated carriage of CMV infection together with the matching HLA type.

Beyond this particular receptor, the publication reports: The ex vivo response was dominated by HLA-C-restricted CMV-specific TCR beta clonotypes, which also provided the single most frequent clonotype in two of eight donors. In both this cohort and an independent roughly 350-donor cohort, the cumulative frequency of public TCR beta family members distinguished carriers of CMV infection plus the relevant HLA type.

The sequence derives from a human donor in good health (CMV status not recorded). Some clones in this sample may be carry-over from other donors' samples. Here the sequenced sample was CD8+ T cells from cultured PBMCs, taken from culture after CMV antigen stimulation. The sequence is built from TRBV7-8 and TRBJ2-1; no D gene call is confident. The DNA sequence is as follows: TGTGCCAGCAGCTTGACCGCCTACAATGAGCAGTTCTTC. The translation is CASSLTAYNEQFF.